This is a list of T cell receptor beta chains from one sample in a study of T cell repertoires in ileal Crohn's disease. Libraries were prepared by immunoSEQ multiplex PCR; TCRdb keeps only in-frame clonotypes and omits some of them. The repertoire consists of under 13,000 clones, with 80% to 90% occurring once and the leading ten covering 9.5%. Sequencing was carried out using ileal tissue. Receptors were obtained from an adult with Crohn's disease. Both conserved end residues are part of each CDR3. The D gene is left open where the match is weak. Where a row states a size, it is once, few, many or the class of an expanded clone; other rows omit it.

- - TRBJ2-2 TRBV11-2 CASSLASAGAGTGELFF TGTGCCAGCAGCTTAGCCTCGGCAGGGGCGGGGACCGGGGAGCTGTTTTTT
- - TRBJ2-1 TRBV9 CASSKGVSTSTSSSYNEQFF TGTGCCAGCAGCAAGGGGGTTAGCACCTCAACCTCATCCTCCTACAATGAGCAGTTCTTC
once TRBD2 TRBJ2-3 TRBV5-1 CASSLALAGGSDTQYF TGCGCCAGCAGCCTAGCTCTAGCGGGAGGGTCAGATACGCAGTATTTT
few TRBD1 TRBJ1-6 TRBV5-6 CASSSGQGRSPLHF TGTGCCAGCAGCTCGGGACAGGGTAGGTCACCCCTCCACTTT
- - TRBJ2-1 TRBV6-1 CASSVEGEQFF TGTGCCAGCAGTGTTGAGGGTGAGCAGTTCTTC
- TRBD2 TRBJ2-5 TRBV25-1 CASGSSGSGAETQYF TGTGCCAGCGGATCTAGCGGGAGCGGGGCAGAGACCCAGTACTTC
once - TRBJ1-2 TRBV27 CASSLRGTPERYGYTF TGTGCCAGCAGTTTAAGGGGGACCCCAGAACGCTATGGCTACACCTTC
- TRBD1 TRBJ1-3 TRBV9 CASSVETGTGALISGNTIYF TGTGCCAGCAGCGTAGAAACGGGGACAGGGGCGCTGATCTCTGGAAACACCATATATTTT
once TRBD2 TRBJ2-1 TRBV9 CASSVGVAGENEQFF TGTGCCAGCAGCGTAGGAGTAGCGGGAGAAAACGAGCAGTTCTTC
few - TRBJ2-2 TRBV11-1 CASSFATPGTGELFF TGTGCCAGCAGCTTCGCGACCCCCGGGACCGGGGAGCTGTTTTTT
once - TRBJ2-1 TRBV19 CASSPTGTHEQFF TGTGCCAGTAGTCCGACCGGAACGCATGAGCAGTTCTTC
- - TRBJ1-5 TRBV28 CASTVSNQPQHF TGTGCCAGCACGGTGTCGAATCAGCCCCAGCATTTT
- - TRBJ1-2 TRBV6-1 CASSQGSGYTF TGTGCCAGCTCCCAGGGTAGTGGCTACACCTTC
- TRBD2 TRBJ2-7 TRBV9 CASSVAPLAASYEQYF TGTGCCAGCAGCGTAGCTCCCCTAGCGGCCTCTTACGAGCAGTACTTC
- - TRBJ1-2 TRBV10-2 CASSGGRGSPDYGYTF TGCGCCAGCAGTGGGGGAAGGGGAAGCCCGGACTATGGCTACACCTTC
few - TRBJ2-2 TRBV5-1 CASSSQIAGELFF TGCGCCAGCAGCTCCCAAATCGCCGGGGAGCTGTTTTTT
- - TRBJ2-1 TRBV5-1 CASSLYSGPAKNEQFF TGCGCCAGCAGCTTGTATTCGGGACCTGCGAAGAATGAGCAGTTCTTC
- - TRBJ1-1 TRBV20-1 CSALRGTEAFF TGCAGTGCCCTTAGGGGGACTGAAGCTTTCTTT
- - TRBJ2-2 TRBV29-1 CSVPAPGDPTGELFF TGCAGCGTTCCCGCCCCTGGTGACCCGACCGGGGAGCTGTTTTTT
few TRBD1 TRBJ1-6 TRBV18 CASSPTGDNSPLHF TGTGCCAGCTCACCTACAGGGGATAATTCACCCCTCCACTTT
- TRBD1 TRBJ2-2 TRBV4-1 CASRSRTGGTGKLFF TGCGCCAGCAGATCCCGGACAGGCGGCACCGGGAAGCTGTTTTTT
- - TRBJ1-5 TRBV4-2 CASSLGTDYSNQPQHF TGTGCCAGCAGCCTCGGGACGGATTATAGCAATCAGCCCCAGCATTTT
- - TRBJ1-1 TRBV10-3 CAISDGITLGTEAFF TGTGCCATCAGTGATGGGATCACACTGGGCACTGAAGCTTTCTTT
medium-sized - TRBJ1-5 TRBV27 CASSLSQSNQPQHF TGTGCCAGCAGTTTGTCGCAGAGCAATCAGCCCCAGCATTTT
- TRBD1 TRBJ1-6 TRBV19 CASTPGTGNNSPLHF TGTGCCAGTACCCCCGGGACAGGGAACAATTCACCCCTCCACTTT
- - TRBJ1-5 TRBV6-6 CASSYFDGRANQPQHF TGTGCCAGCAGTTACTTCGATGGCAGGGCCAATCAGCCCCAGCATTTT
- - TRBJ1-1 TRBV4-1 CASSEDRIFTEAFF TGCGCCAGCAGCGAGGACAGAATTTTCACTGAAGCTTTCTTT
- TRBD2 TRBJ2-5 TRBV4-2 CASSQEGGTAQETQYF TGTGCCAGCAGCCAAGAGGGGGGGACTGCTCAAGAGACCCAGTACTTC
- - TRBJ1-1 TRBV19 CASSIGGDVEAFF TGTGCCAGTAGTATAGGGGGGGACGTGGAAGCTTTCTTT
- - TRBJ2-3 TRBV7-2 CASSFRWDTQYF TGTGCCAGCAGCTTTCGGTGGGATACGCAGTATTTT
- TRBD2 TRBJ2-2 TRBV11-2 CASSKTSGANTGELFF TGTGCCAGCAGCAAGACTAGCGGGGCGAACACCGGGGAGCTGTTTTTT
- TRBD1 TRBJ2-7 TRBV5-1 CASSSGQMNEQYF TGCGCCAGCAGCTCGGGACAGATGAACGAGCAGTACTTC
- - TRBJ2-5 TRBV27 CASSFWTRRETQYF TGTGCCAGCAGTTTCTGGACCCGCCGGGAGACCCAGTACTTC
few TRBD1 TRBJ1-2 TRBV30 CAWSGGQGYGYTF TGTGCCTGGAGTGGGGGACAGGGCTATGGCTACACCTTC
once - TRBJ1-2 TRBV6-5 CASSWVGGNGYTF TGTGCCAGCAGTTGGGTGGGGGGAAATGGCTACACCTTC
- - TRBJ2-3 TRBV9 CASSVAGGEGTDTQYF TGTGCCAGCAGCGTAGCCGGAGGAGAGGGCACAGATACGCAGTATTTT
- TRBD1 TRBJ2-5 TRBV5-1 CASSPGQGGETQYF TGCGCCAGCAGTCCAGGACAGGGTGGAGAGACCCAGTACTTC
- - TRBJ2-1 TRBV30 CAWNLSGDEQFF TGTGCCTGGAACTTGAGCGGAGATGAGCAGTTCTTC
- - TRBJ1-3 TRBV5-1 CASSDRNTIYF TGCGCCAGTTCAGACAGAAACACCATATATTTT
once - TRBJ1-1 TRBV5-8 CASSAGRLNTEAFF TGTGCCAGCAGCGCGGGACGCCTGAACACTGAAGCTTTCTTT
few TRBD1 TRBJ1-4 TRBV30 CAWSRDRSGEKLFF TGTGCCTGGAGTCGGGACAGGTCGGGGGAAAAACTGTTTTTT
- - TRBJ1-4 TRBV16 CASRLSSTNEKLFF TGTGCCAGCAGACTATCTTCAACTAATGAAAAACTGTTTTTT
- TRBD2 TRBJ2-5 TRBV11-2 CASSQLREGLTNF TGTGCCAGCAGCCAGCTGCGGGAGGGCTTGACAAACTTC
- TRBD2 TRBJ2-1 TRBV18 CASCGTVLAGNEQFF TGTGCCAGCTGCGGGACAGTACTAGCGGGCAATGAGCAGTTCTTC
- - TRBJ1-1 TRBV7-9 CASSLWAEAFF TGTGCCAGCAGCTTATGGGCTGAAGCTTTCTTT
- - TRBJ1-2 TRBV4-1 CASSGRDGYTF TGCGCCAGCAGTGGGAGGGATGGCTACACCTTC
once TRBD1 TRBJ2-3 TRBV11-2 CASSLGSQGARGDTQYF TGTGCCAGCAGCTTAGGTTCACAGGGGGCGAGAGGAGATACGCAGTATTTT
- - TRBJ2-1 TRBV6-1 CASSDERGYEQFF TGTGCCAGCAGTGACGAGAGGGGGTATGAGCAGTTCTTC
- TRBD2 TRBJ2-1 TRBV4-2 CASSPPSGRAGSEQFF TGTGCCAGCAGCCCACCAAGCGGGAGGGCCGGTAGTGAGCAGTTCTTC
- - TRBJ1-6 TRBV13 CASSPREGVGSPLHF TGTGCCAGCAGCCCCCGCGAGGGTGTAGGTTCACCCCTCCACTTT
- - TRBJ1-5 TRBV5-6 CASSLLGGQGPNQPQHF TGTGCCAGCAGCTTACTAGGGGGGCAGGGCCCAAATCAGCCCCAGCATTTT
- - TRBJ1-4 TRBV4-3 CASSQDRPGNNEKLFF TGCGCCAGCAGCCAAGATCGCCCAGGGAATAATGAAAAACTGTTTTTT
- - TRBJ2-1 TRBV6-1 CASSVSEQFF TGTGCCAGCAGTGTAAGTGAGCAGTTCTTC
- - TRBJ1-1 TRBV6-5 CASRFDPNTEAFF TGTGCCAGCAGATTCGACCCGAACACTGAAGCTTTCTTT
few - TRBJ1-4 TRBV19 CASSSFSSGEKLFF TGTGCCAGTAGTTCATTCTCATCGGGGGAAAAACTGTTTTTT